The entry that follows covers one TCR beta chain sequence. Here immunoSEQ multiplex PCR was the method, and the copy in TCRdb shows in-frame clones only, minus some. This sample has approximately 170,000 clones, with more than 85% found just once. These data belong to a study of blood T cell repertoires in COVID-19. Study-level background: In each case, the material was cDNA or gDNA derived from T cells, B-cell-depleted T cells, or PBMCs.

The sample comprised peripheral blood. The source is a man aged 30 to 45 with acute or convalescent COVID-19.

CDR3 in amino acids: CASSPGGKETQYF. The DNA of the CDR3 is TGTGCCAGCTCACCGGGGGGGAAAGAGACCCAGTACTTC. The rearrangement joins TRBV18 to TRBJ2-5; 7 bases map to TRBD2. This CDR3 is 13 amino acids long. From germline, CDR1 is KGHSH and CDR2 LQKENI. V lost 3 bases, J lost 3 bases, and 1 base stayed unmatched.